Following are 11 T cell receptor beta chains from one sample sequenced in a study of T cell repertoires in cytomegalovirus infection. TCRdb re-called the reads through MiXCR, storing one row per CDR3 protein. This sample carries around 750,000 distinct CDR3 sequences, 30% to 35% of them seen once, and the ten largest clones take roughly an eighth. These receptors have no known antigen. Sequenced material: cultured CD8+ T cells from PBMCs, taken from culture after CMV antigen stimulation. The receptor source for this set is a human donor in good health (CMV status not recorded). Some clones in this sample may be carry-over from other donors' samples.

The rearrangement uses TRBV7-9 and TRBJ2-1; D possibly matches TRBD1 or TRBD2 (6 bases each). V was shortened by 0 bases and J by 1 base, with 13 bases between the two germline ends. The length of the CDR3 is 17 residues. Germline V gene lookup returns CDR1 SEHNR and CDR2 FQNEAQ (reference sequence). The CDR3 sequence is CASSLAMLGGSYNEQFF. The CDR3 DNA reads TGTGCCAGCAGCTTAGCGATGTTAGGGGGGTCCTACAATGAGCAGTTCTTC.

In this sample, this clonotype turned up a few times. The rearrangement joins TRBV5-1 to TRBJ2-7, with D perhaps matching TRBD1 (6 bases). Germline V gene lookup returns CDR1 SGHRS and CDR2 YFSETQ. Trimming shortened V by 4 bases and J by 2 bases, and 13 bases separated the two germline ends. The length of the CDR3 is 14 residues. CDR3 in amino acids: CASSPEDRPYEQYV. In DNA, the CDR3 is TGCGCCAGCAGCCCCGAGGACAGACCCTACGAGCAGTACGTC.

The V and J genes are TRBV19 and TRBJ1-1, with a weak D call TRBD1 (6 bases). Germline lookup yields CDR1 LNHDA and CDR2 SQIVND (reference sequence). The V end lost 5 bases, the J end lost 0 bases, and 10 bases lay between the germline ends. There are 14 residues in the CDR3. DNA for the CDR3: TGTGCCAGTAGTGTGGGACAACTGAACACTGAAGCTTTCTTT. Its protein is CASSVGQLNTEAFF.

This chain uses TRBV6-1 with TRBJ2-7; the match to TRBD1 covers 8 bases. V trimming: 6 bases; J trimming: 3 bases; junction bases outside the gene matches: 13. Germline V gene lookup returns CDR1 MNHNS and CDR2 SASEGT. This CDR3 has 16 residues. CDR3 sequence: CASSPGLPGQVYEQYF. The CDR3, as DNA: TGTGCCAGCAGCCCAGGCCTGCCGGGACAGGTCTACGAGCAGTACTTC.

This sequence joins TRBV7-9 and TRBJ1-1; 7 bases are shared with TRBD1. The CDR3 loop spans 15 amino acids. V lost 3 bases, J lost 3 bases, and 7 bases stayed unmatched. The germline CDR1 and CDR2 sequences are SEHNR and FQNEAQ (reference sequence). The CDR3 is CASSLGTDWYTEAFF. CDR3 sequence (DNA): TGTGCCAGCAGCTTGGGGACAGACTGGTACACTGAAGCTTTCTTT.

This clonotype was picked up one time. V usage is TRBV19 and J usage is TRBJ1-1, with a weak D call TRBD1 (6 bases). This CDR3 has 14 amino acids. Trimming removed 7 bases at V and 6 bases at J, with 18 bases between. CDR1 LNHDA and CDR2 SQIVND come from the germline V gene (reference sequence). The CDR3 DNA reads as TGTGCCAGTAAACCTATTTCAGGGGACCCTGAAGCTTTCTTT. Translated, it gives CASKPISGDPEAFF.

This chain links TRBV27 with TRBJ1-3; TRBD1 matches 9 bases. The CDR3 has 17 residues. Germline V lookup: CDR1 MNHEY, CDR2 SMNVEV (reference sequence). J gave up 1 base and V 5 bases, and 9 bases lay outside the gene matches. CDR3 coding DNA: TGTGCCAGCAGTCCCCGGACAGGGGTCCTTTCTGGAAACACCATATATTTT. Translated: CASSPRTGVLSGNTIYF.

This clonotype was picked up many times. The CDR3 DNA is TGTGCCAGCAGTGTTTACAGGGATGACAATGAGCAGTTCTTC. Translation: CASSVYRDDNEQFF. The J gene is TRBJ2-1, the V gene TRBV6-1, with TRBD1 as a possible D gene (6 bases). This CDR3 spans 14 amino acids. V was clipped by 4 bases and J by 5 bases, with 12 bases between them. Germline CDR1 reads MNHNS; CDR2 reads SASEGT.

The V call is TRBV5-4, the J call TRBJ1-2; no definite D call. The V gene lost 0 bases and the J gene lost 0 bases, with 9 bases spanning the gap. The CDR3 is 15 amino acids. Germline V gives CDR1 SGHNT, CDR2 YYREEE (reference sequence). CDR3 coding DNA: TGTGCCAGCAGCTTGGATGGTTTCCCTAACTATGGCTACACCTTC. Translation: CASSLDGFPNYGYTF.

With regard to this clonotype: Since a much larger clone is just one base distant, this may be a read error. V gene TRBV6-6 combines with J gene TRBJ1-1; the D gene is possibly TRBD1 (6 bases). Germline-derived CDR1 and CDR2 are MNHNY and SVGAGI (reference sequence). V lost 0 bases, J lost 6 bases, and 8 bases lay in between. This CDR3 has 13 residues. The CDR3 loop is CASSYSTGSEAFF. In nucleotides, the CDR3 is TGTGCCAGCAGTTACTCGACAGGTTCTGAAGCTTTCTTT.

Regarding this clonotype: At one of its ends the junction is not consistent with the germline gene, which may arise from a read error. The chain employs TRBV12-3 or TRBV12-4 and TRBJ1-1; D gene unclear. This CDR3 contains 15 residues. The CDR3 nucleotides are TGTGCCAGCAGGGGAAGAGGTTGGGTGAACACTGAAGCTTCCTTT. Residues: CASRGRGWVNTEASF.